This T cell receptor (beta chain) is from a study of OX40 agonist ivuxolimab in advanced cancers. Study context: A partial response was reached by three patients: one with hepatocellular carcinoma and two with cutaneous melanoma.

Regarding the study as a whole: On average, a greater number of expanded clones characterised CD8+ T cells relative to CD4+. Within 6 weeks, CD4+ and CD8+ blood T cells expanded clonally at 0.1 to 3.0 mg/kg.

A remark on this clone: Its antigen is undetermined.

Some clones are missing from TCRdb's copy, which holds only in-frame ones; the method was immunoSEQ multiplex PCR. This sample carries 30,000 to 40,000 clones, approximately 80% of them seen once, and the ten largest clones take 9.5% to 12%. The CDR3 runs 14 residues. The germline V and J ends were trimmed by 0 bases and 6 bases, with 10 bases remaining between them. The specimen was CD4+ or CD8+ T cells sorted from blood, collected in a trial of the OX40 agonist ivuxolimab. The TCR originated in an adult with an advanced solid tumor such as melanoma, head and neck, liver or kidney cancer. The chain carries TRBV5-7 and TRBJ1-5; possibly TRBD1 for D (5 bases). TRBV5-7 is classed as an ORF, of uncertain function. The CDR3 is CASSLGPGSQPQHF. Written as DNA, the CDR3 is TGTGCCAGCAGCTTGGGACCAGGGTCTCAGCCCCAGCATTTT.